This T cell receptor (beta chain) is drawn from a study of blood T cell repertoires in COVID-19. Study-level background: Whether acute or convalescent, the COVID-19 samples came from the United States, Italy and Spain. In each case, the material was cDNA or gDNA derived from T cells, B-cell-depleted T cells, or PBMCs.

Produced via immunoSEQ multiplex PCR; TCRdb's table is partial and in-frame only. Altogether roughly 260,000 clones are present, around 82% being singletons, with the ten largest covering approximately 3.8%. Trimming took 0 bases from V and 2 from J, leaving 7 bases between them. This CDR3 comprises 14 residues. Looked up from germline, CDR1 is MGHRA and CDR2 is YSYEKL. This clone was seen a single time. This TCR derives from a woman aged 40 to 49 who had been exposed to COVID-19. The sample taken for sequencing was PBMCs or T cells enriched from blood (not recorded which). The rearrangement links TRBV4-1 to TRBJ1-2; D is unclear. The CDR3 sequence is CASSQDMRNYGYTF. The CDR3 DNA is TGCGCCAGCAGCCAAGACATGAGGAACTATGGCTACACCTTC.